This TCR beta chain comes out of a study of T cells in Graves' hyperthyroidism and ophthalmopathy. Study-level points and caveats: Most thyroid clonotypes expanded above 0.001 appeared in blood too. A model of 13 V-J pairs discriminated ophthalmopathy from stable hyperthyroidism.

This clonotype came up many times. Its antigen is still unknown. The study left out patients who had uncontrolled infection, other autoimmune disease, pregnancy or lactation. Diagnostic decisions used clinical symptoms, serum thyroxine and TRAb, thyroid ultrasound and orbital computed tomography. RNA transcripts provided the source from which TCR beta CDR3 regions were amplified. Initially, a first-round RT-PCR of the TCR CDR3 employed the HTBI primer set. A single record per CDR3 protein comes from TCRdb applying MiXCR to the multiplex PCR reads. The sample consists of a few hundred thousand distinct CDR3 sequences, 20% to 25% of them appearing once. With 6 bases removed from V and 7 bases from J, the gap between germline ends came to 9 bases. This CDR3 is built from 11 residues. Germline CDR1 SNHLY, CDR2 FYNNEI.

The TCR originated in a woman aged 70-85 years with Graves' ophthalmopathy. The chain joins TRBV2 to TRBJ1-1; possible D gene TRBD1, 5 bases. Sequencing was carried out using blood. The DNA for the CDR3 is TGTGCCAGCAGCAGGGAGTTTGAAGCTTTCTTT. It codes for CASSREFEAFF.